The 30 T cell receptor beta chains presented below share a single source sample, sequenced in a study of shared clonotypes between healthy human individuals. The table came from immunoSEQ multiplex PCR; TCRdb's copy has only in-frame clones and leaves some out. The table has roughly 680,000 clones, 72% seen once. Sequencing input: memory CD4+ T cells sorted from blood. The sample's subset: CD45RA-negative fraction. These receptors came from a young woman in good health.

This chain uses TRBV27 with TRBJ2-1; a weak D match, TRBD2 (6 bases). The V end lost 2 bases, the J end lost 6 bases, and 11 bases lay between the germline ends. CDR1 is MNHEY, CDR2 SMNVEV, per germline (reference sequence). The CDR3 is made up of 14 amino acids. The CDR3 sequence is CASSLRRDSNEQFF. CDR3 bases: TGTGCCAGCAGTTTACGGCGGGACTCCAATGAGCAGTTCTTC.

Comment on this clone: The same CDR3 is also encoded by other DNA sequences in this sample. The rearrangement links TRBV4-1 to TRBJ1-2; D ambiguous. This CDR3 region has 12 residues. Germline V CDR1 and CDR2: MGHRA, YSYEKL. V lost 2 bases to trimming and J lost 3 bases, with 4 bases between them. In DNA, the CDR3 is TGCGCCAGCAGCCAAACGGACTATGGCTACACCTTC. It encodes CASSQTDYGYTF.

This clone has more than one count but fewer than ten. J is TRBJ2-2 and V is TRBV5-1, with D perhaps matching TRBD2 (5 bases). The V gene's germline CDR1 is SGHRS and CDR2 YFSETQ. V lost 4 bases, J lost 4 bases, and 14 bases lay in between. The CDR3 extends over 15 amino acids. CDR3 coding DNA: TGCGCCAGCAGCCGAGGACTGACCGGCACCGGGGAGCTGTTTTTT. Translation: CASSRGLTGTGELFF.

The J gene is TRBJ2-5, the V gene TRBV7-3; D not certain. The V gene lost 5 bases and the J gene lost 2 bases, with 15 bases spanning the gap. Germline CDR1 and CDR2: SGHTA and FQGTGA. The CDR3 runs 15 residues. The CDR3 sequence: CASSQPGQAQETQYF. CDR3 nucleotide sequence: TGTGCCAGCAGCCAACCCGGTCAGGCACAAGAGACCCAGTACTTC.

The chain combines TRBV6-4 with TRBJ2-1, with 13 bases aligning to TRBD2. This CDR3 region has 17 residues. J lost 7 bases, V lost 6 bases, and 12 bases had no gene match. Germline CDR1 and CDR2: MRHNA and SNTAGT. Written as DNA, the CDR3 is TGTGCCAGCAGCCCCACCTTACTAGCGGGAGGGCCAAATGAGCAGTTCTTC. This translates into CASSPTLLAGGPNEQFF.

J is TRBJ1-2 and V is TRBV6-6; possibly TRBD1 for D (5 bases). This CDR3 contains 16 residues. V was trimmed by 5 bases and J by 2 bases, leaving 18 bases between them. The germline CDR1 and CDR2 sequences are MNHNY and SVGAGI (reference sequence). In DNA, the CDR3 is TGTGCCAGCAGTCAGCAGGGACTCAGTCCCAACTATGGCTACACCTTC. This translates into CASSQQGLSPNYGYTF.

The chain employs TRBV10-3 and TRBJ2-6, with TRBD1 matching over 7 bases. Germline-derived CDR1 and CDR2 are ENHRY and SYGVKD. Losses at the gene ends were 4 bases for V and 2 bases for J; bases not matched to a gene: 2. CDR3 length: 15 residues. CDR3 region: CAISGTGAGANVLTF. CDR3 DNA: TGTGCCATCAGTGGTACAGGGGCTGGGGCCAACGTCCTGACTTTC.

CDR3: CASHPQGTHYEQYF. In nucleotides, the CDR3 is TGCGCCAGCCACCCTCAGGGAACACACTACGAGCAGTACTTC. This chain uses TRBV10-2 with TRBJ2-7; a possible D gene is TRBD1 (5 bases). Germline CDR1 is WSHSY and CDR2 is SAAADI. The V end lost 8 bases, the J end lost 3 bases, and 17 bases lay between the germline ends. The CDR3 extends over 14 amino acids.

DNA for the CDR3: TGCGCCAGCAGCTCCTTAGCAAAGACTAGCACAGATACGCAGTATTTT. It specifies CASSSLAKTSTDTQYF. This chain uses TRBV5-1 with TRBJ2-3; D unresolved. The germline V gene has CDR1 SGHRS and CDR2 YFSETQ. The CDR3 spans 16 residues. V was cut by 3 bases and J by 0 bases, with 14 bases left in between.

The V and J genes are TRBV5-1 and TRBJ2-3, with TRBD1 as a possible D gene (6 bases). V lost 5 bases and J 0 bases, leaving 7 bases between the germline ends. The CDR3 spans 13 residues. The germline V gene encodes CDR1 SGHRS and CDR2 YFSETQ. The CDR3: CASRQGSTDTQYF. The CDR3, as DNA: TGCGCCAGCAGACAGGGAAGCACAGATACGCAGTATTTT.

V is TRBV6-4 and J is TRBJ1-6, with D unclear. Between the trimmed V and J ends, which lost 9 bases and 12 bases, there was a span of 9 bases. CDR3 length equals 10 residues. Looked up from germline, CDR1 is MRHNA and CDR2 is SNTAGT. The CDR3 here is CARSRLPLHF. CDR3 sequence (DNA): TGTGCCAGAAGCCGGCTACCCCTCCACTTT.

The chain links TRBV29-1 to TRBJ2-5; a possible D gene is TRBD2 (6 bases). Trimming removed 4 bases at V and 7 bases at J, with 13 bases between. The CDR3 totals 12 residues. Germline CDR1 is SQVTM and CDR2 is ANQGSEA. CDR3 DNA: TGCAGCGTTGGGGGGGAGCTTGGGACCCAGTACTTC. Amino acid sequence: CSVGGELGTQYF.

This clone was recorded only once. This sequence joins TRBV6-6 and TRBJ2-7, with 9 nucleotides matching TRBD1. The CDR3 sequence is 13 residues long. Germline V lookup: CDR1 MNHNY, CDR2 SVGAGI (reference sequence). V shed 3 bases and J 6 bases; nucleotides not matched to a gene: 3. For the CDR3, the DNA is TGTGCCAGCAGTTATCTGGGACAGGGCGAGCAGTACTTC. Translation: CASSYLGQGEQYF.

The chain employs TRBV5-1 and TRBJ1-1; the match to TRBD1 covers 10 bases. Unmatched junction bases numbered 7, after V lost 4 bases and J lost 10 bases. The germline V gene encodes CDR1 SGHRS and CDR2 YFSETQ. This CDR3 is built from 13 residues. DNA of the CDR3: TGCGCCAGCAGCATGGGACAGGGGTGGGGAGCTTTCTTT. This encodes CASSMGQGWGAFF.

The chain joins TRBV7-9 to TRBJ2-1; 11 bases align to TRBD2. J gave up 6 bases and V 5 bases, and 18 bases lay outside the gene matches. The germline V gene encodes CDR1 SEHNR and CDR2 FQNEAQ (reference sequence). CDR3 length: 19 amino acids. The CDR3 DNA is TGTGCCAGCAGCCCAGACAGGGGAAAAACTAGCGGGAGTTTCAATGAGCAGTTCTTC. Protein sequence: CASSPDRGKTSGSFNEQFF.

The rearrangement links TRBV28 to TRBJ2-3; D may match TRBD1 or TRBD2 (5 bases each). The CDR3 length is 10 residues. The germline V gene encodes CDR1 MDHEN and CDR2 SYDVKM. This CDR3 is CAWGGYTQYF. The DNA of the CDR3 is TGTGCGTGGGGCGGGTATACGCAGTATTTT.

The chain combines TRBV7-9 with TRBJ2-2; D is unclear. This CDR3 has 15 amino acids. Germline V CDR1 and CDR2: SEHNR, FQNEAQ (reference sequence). The V end was cut by 1 base, the J end by 0 bases, with 6 bases between. The CDR3 nucleotides read TGTGCCAGCAGCTTAGTTGCGGCGAACACCGGGGAGCTGTTTTTT. Its translation: CASSLVAANTGELFF.

V is TRBV7-2 and J is TRBJ1-5; D uncertain. Germline V CDR1 and CDR2: SGHTA, FQGNSA. This CDR3 comprises 15 residues. Trimming shortened V by 1 base and J by 3 bases, and 10 bases separated the two germline ends. For the CDR3, the DNA is TGTGCCAGCAGCTTAGGCAGCACCACCAATCAGCCCCAGCATTTT. The encoded protein is CASSLGSTTNQPQHF.

J is TRBJ1-3 and V is TRBV28; the D gene is possibly TRBD1 (6 bases). Germline assignment: CDR1 MDHEN and CDR2 SYDVKM. This CDR3 has 13 amino acids. V lost 2 bases, J lost 6 bases, and 8 bases lay in between. The CDR3 DNA follows: TGTGCCAGCAGTTTACAGGGGACAAACACCATATATTTT. Encoded protein: CASSLQGTNTIYF.

The CDR3 here is CASSLFGGAIRTEAFF. The CDR3 nucleotides read TGTGCCAGCAGTTTATTCGGGGGGGCTATACGCACTGAAGCTTTCTTT. The V gene is TRBV28, the J gene TRBJ1-1; D might be TRBD1 (6 bases). The CDR3 sequence is 16 residues long. V lost 1 base to trimming and J lost 4 bases, with 16 bases between them. Germline values: CDR1 MDHEN, CDR2 SYDVKM.

J is TRBJ1-1 and V is TRBV5-3; TRBD1 might be the D (5 bases). TRBV5-3 is treated as an ORF (open reading frame) with a function not yet certain. The CDR3 contains 14 residues. V was cut by 4 bases and J by 1 base, with 11 bases left in between. CDR3: CARSGAWENTEAFF. The CDR3 DNA follows: TGTGCCAGAAGCGGGGCCTGGGAGAACACTGAAGCTTTCTTT.

This rearrangement joins TRBV29-1 to TRBJ2-3; D is ambiguous. The CDR3 has 11 residues. Trimming took off 8 bases at V and 7 bases at J, with 13 bases between the two ends. Germline CDR1 SQVTM, CDR2 ANQGSEA. CDR3 in DNA: TGCAGCTCACGTTCCGGAAATACGCAGTATTTT. It encodes CSSRSGNTQYF.

The rearrangement links TRBV7-9 to TRBJ2-7; perhaps D is TRBD1 or TRBD2 (6 bases each). The germline V gene encodes CDR1 SEHNR and CDR2 FQNEAQ (reference sequence). The CDR3 consists of 14 residues. V lost 5 bases and J 1 base, leaving 12 bases between the germline ends. The CDR3, as DNA: TGTGCCAGCAGCACGACAGGAGGGTCCTACGAGCAGTACTTC. Amino acids: CASSTTGGSYEQYF.

This clone was seen once. The chain uses TRBV7-2 and TRBJ1-2, with 7 bases aligning to TRBD1. Germline assignment: CDR1 SGHTA and CDR2 FQGNSA. The CDR3 covers 14 residues. Trimming at V came to 4 bases and at J to 7 bases, leaving 9 bases not matched to a gene. The CDR3 region is CASSSYGTELGYTF. In DNA, the CDR3 is TGTGCCAGCAGCTCCTATGGGACAGAGCTTGGCTACACCTTC.

This rearrangement joins TRBV7-3 to TRBJ2-5, with D uncertain. The CDR3 runs to 13 residues. Germline loops: CDR1 SGHTA, CDR2 FQGTGA. V was pared by 5 bases and J by 0 bases, with 7 bases between. CDR3 bases: TGTGCCAGCAGCCCGACTCACCAAGAGACCCAGTACTTC. It specifies CASSPTHQETQYF.

This clone appeared many times. The V gene is TRBV7-8, the J gene TRBJ1-1; TRBD1 matches at 7 bases. Germline V gene lookup returns CDR1 SGHVS and CDR2 FQNEAQ. The CDR3 covers 14 residues. Trimming took 3 bases from V and 3 from J; bases not matched to a gene: 4. CDR3 sequence reads: CASSLSRGDTEAFF. The DNA of the CDR3 is TGTGCCAGCAGCTTGTCCAGGGGGGACACTGAAGCTTTCTTT.

The CDR3 protein is CASSSMGAGGYNEQFF. The DNA of the CDR3 is TGTGCCAGCAGCTCCATGGGGGCGGGAGGCTACAATGAGCAGTTCTTC. The chain combines TRBV28 with TRBJ2-1, with 8 bases fitting TRBD2. In germline, CDR1 is MDHEN, CDR2 SYDVKM. CDR3 length: 16 amino acids. Trimming took 6 bases from V and 3 from J; bases not matched to a gene: 10.

V usage is TRBV18 and J usage is TRBJ1-2; TRBD1 agrees at 9 bases. The trim removed 0 bases at V and 8 bases at J, leaving 7 bases unmatched. The CDR3 runs to 15 residues. From germline, CDR1 is KGHSH and CDR2 LQKENI. Here the CDR3 DNA reads TGTGCCAGCTCACCACCACAGGGGGCTGAGGGCGGCTACACCTTC. Encoded protein: CASSPPQGAEGGYTF.

The V and J genes are TRBV28 and TRBJ1-4, with a tentative D call TRBD1 (5 bases). Germline V gives CDR1 MDHEN, CDR2 SYDVKM. The CDR3 totals 14 residues. Trimming removed 2 bases at V and 6 bases at J, with 10 bases between. The CDR3 DNA reads as TGTGCCAGCAGTTTAGCGGGGGTGGATGAAAAACTGTTTTTT. It specifies CASSLAGVDEKLFF. Based on the CDR3 plus reference TRBV28 and TRBJ1-4, the full variable domain is DVKVTQSSRYLVKRTGEKVFLECVQDMDHENMFWYRQDPGLGLRLIYFSYDVKMKEKGDIPEGYSVSREKKERFSLILESASTNQTSMYLCASSLAGVDEKLFFGSGTQLSVL.

The CDR3, as DNA: TGTGCCAGCAGCTTGGAGGGGACAGGGCAGTACAATCAGCCCCAGCATTTT. This gives the protein CASSLEGTGQYNQPQHF. V gene TRBV5-4 combines with J gene TRBJ1-5, with TRBD1 matching over 9 bases. Germline CDR1 is SGHNT and CDR2 is YYREEE (reference sequence). V lost 0 bases, J lost 3 bases, and 7 bases stayed unmatched. The CDR3 extends over 17 amino acids.